Below, one T cell receptor beta chain is given with its context. The sample belongs to a study of blood T cell repertoires in COVID-19. Study-wide background: COVID-19 samples collected from the United States, Italy and Spain covered acute and convalescent phases. T cells, B-cell-depleted T cells, or PBMCs supplied cDNA or gDNA.

Trimming left V 6 bases short and J 5 bases short, with 16 bases between. Per germline, CDR1 SGHTA and CDR2 FQGNSA. This CDR3 is built from 14 residues. Authors' processing steps: Using reference gene primer amplification, nucleated cell counts were estimated. The protocol was immunoSEQ multiplex PCR, while the TCRdb copy is restricted to in-frame clones and leaves out a portion. That table is the source of V, J and clone size, and D and trimming were worked out from the DNA. The data hold about 260,000 clones, with around 86% observed a single time. One Seattle source followed patients from active infection through their disease course.

The clonotype originates from a woman aged 55-70 years with COVID-19, enrolled during active disease. The sample consisted of peripheral blood. The chain recombines TRBV7-2 with TRBJ1-1; no clear D. The CDR3 nucleotides are TGTGCCAGCAGTCGAATTATGGCTCTGACTGAAGCTTTCTTT. Residues: CASSRIMALTEAFF.